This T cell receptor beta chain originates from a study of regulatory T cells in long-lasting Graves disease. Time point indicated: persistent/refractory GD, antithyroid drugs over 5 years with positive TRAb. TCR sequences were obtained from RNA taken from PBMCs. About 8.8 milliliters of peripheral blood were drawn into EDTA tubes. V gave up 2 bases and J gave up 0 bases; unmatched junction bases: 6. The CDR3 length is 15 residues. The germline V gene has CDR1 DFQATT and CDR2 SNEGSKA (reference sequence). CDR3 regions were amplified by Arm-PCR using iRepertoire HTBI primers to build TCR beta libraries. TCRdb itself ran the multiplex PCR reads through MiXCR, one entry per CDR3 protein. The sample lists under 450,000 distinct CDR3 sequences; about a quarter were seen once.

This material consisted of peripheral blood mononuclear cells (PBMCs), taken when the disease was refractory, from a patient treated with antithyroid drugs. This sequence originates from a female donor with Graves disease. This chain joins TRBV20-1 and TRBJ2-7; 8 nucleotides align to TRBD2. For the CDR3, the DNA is TGCAGTGCTAGAACTAGCGGCTACCCCTCCTACGAGCAGTACTTC. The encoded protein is CSARTSGYPSYEQYF.